The 8 T cell receptor beta chains presented below share a single source sample, sequenced in a study of regulatory T cells in long-lasting Graves disease. The time point denotes: newly diagnosed GD, antithyroid drugs for less than 3 months. Researchers made the TCR library from RNA that was extracted from PBMCs. Construction of TCR beta libraries relied on iRepertoire HTBI primers and on Arm-PCR targeting CDR3 regions. TCRdb called the multiplex PCR reads again in MiXCR, with one record for every CDR3 protein. In the table there are hundreds of thousands of distinct CDR3 sequences, roughly 18% of which are singletons. The sequenced sample was peripheral blood mononuclear cells (PBMCs), obtained at new diagnosis, from a patient treated with antithyroid drugs. These receptor sequences come from a female donor with Graves disease.

The chain recombines TRBV6-1 with TRBJ1-6, with D maybe TRBD1 (6 bases). Between the trimmed V and J ends, which lost 1 base and 9 bases, there was a span of 13 bases. The CDR3 is made up of 15 amino acids. Germline CDR1 is MNHNS and CDR2 is SASEGT. As DNA, the CDR3 is TGTGCCAGCAGTGAAGAACCCGGGGGCGTTTCACCCCTCCACTTT. It encodes CASSEEPGGVSPLHF.

The sample holds many counts of this clonotype. The chain uses TRBV10-3 and TRBJ2-1; D is unclear. This CDR3 comprises 13 residues. Germline V gene lookup returns CDR1 ENHRY and CDR2 SYGVKD. V was pared by 0 bases and J by 7 bases, with 7 bases between. CDR3 loop: CAISESGWNEQFF. In nucleotides, the CDR3 is TGTGCCATCAGTGAGTCGGGGTGGAATGAGCAGTTCTTC.

This clonotype was seen ten or more times. The rearrangement uses TRBV20-1 and TRBJ2-5; 10 bases fit TRBD1. Germline assignment: CDR1 DFQATT and CDR2 SNEGSKA (reference sequence). V shed 3 bases, J shed 4 bases, and the junction held 14 bases outside the gene matches. CDR3 size: 17 residues. CDR3 protein: CSASTGWSDRGRETQYF. The CDR3 DNA is TGCAGTGCTAGTACCGGGTGGAGTGACAGGGGGCGAGAGACCCAGTACTTC.

This clonotype appeared many times. The chain recombines TRBV2 with TRBJ1-2; 10 nucleotides align to TRBD1. With 6 bases clipped from V and 4 bases from J, the junction kept 5 bases outside the gene matches. The CDR3 runs 14 residues. The germline CDR1 and CDR2 sequences are SNHLY and FYNNEI. The CDR3 region has the DNA TGTGCCAGCAGGGCGACAGGGGGCGGCTATGGCTACACCTTC. Its translation is CASRATGGGYGYTF.

As to this clonotype: This may be a read error: a much more frequent sequence differs by one nucleotide. The chain couples TRBV13 to TRBJ2-5, with 7 bases aligning to TRBD1. V shed 8 bases and J 3 bases; nucleotides not matched to a gene: 6. Looked up from germline, CDR1 is PRHDT and CDR2 is FYEKMQ (reference sequence). The CDR3 is 13 amino acids. CDR3 sequence reads: CASGIDREETQYF. The CDR3 bases are TGTGCCAGCGGCATCGACAGGGAAGAGACCCAGTACTTC.

This chain links TRBV2 with TRBJ1-1, with D unresolved. This CDR3 region has 12 residues. Germline-derived CDR1 and CDR2 are SNHLY and FYNNEI. Trimming stripped 4 bases from V and 5 bases from J, with 8 bases between. DNA of the CDR3: TGTGCCAGCAGTGTTCGGGGAACTGAAGCTTTCTTT. The encoded protein is CASSVRGTEAFF.

This clonotype was picked up many times. This chain joins TRBV6-2 or TRBV6-3 and TRBJ2-1, with a possible D match to TRBD2 (6 bases). Germline values: CDR1 MNHEY, CDR2 SVGEGT. Trimming cost V 5 bases and J 8 bases, with 19 bases left between them. The CDR3 covers 15 residues. The CDR3 region is CASSRDFGAGDEQFF. The CDR3 nucleotides are TGTGCCAGCAGTAGGGACTTCGGGGCAGGAGATGAGCAGTTCTTC.

This clonotype occurred many times. This chain uses TRBV27 with TRBJ2-5; possible D gene TRBD1, 6 bases. V lost 6 bases and J lost 0, with 20 bases in between. The germline V gene has CDR1 MNHEY and CDR2 SMNVEV (reference sequence). This CDR3 spans 17 amino acids. The CDR3 here is CASRVGGHQSYQETQYF. CDR3 coding DNA: TGTGCCAGCAGGGTAGGGGGACACCAATCGTACCAAGAGACCCAGTACTTC.